Presented here are 22 T cell receptor beta chains from one specimen sequenced in a study of blood T cell repertoires in COVID-19. Measured with immunoSEQ multiplex PCR; TCRdb has only the in-frame clones, and not every one. The sample consists of about 240,000 clones, about nine tenths of them appearing once. The sample comprised peripheral blood. The receptors here all came from a man in his thirties or forties with COVID-19, enrolled during active disease.

The J gene is TRBJ1-5, the V gene TRBV4-1; D unclear. The CDR3 runs to 13 residues. With 0 bases removed from V and 6 bases from J, the gap between germline ends came to 6 bases. CDR1 MGHRA and CDR2 YSYEKL come from the germline V gene. The CDR3 is CASSQDPSQPQHF. The CDR3 bases are TGCGCCAGCAGCCAAGATCCTTCTCAGCCCCAGCATTTT.

This rearrangement joins TRBV30 to TRBJ1-4, with D uncertain. The CDR3 extends over 13 amino acids. The V end lost 0 bases, the J end lost 10 bases, and 12 bases lay between the germline ends. Germline CDR1 GTSNPN, CDR2 SVGIG (reference sequence). The CDR3 DNA reads TGTGCCTGGAGTGTACGGAGGGTAGGAAAACTGTTTTTT. Protein: CAWSVRRVGKLFF. Using reference TRBV30 and TRBJ1-4 for the parts outside the CDR3, the full variable domain is SQTIHQWPATLVQPVGSPLSLECTVEGTSNPNLYWYRQAAGRGLQLLFYSVGIGQISSEVPQNLSASRPQDRQFILSSKKLLLSDSGFYLCAWSVRRVGKLFFGSGTQLSVL.

The V gene is TRBV3-1 (or the pseudogene TRBV3-2), the J gene TRBJ2-1; 7 bases are shared with TRBD2. Germline trimming cut 4 bases from V and 2 bases from J; bases unmatched to any gene: 8. Per germline, CDR1 LGHDT and CDR2 YNNKEL (reference sequence). The CDR3 has 16 amino acids. The CDR3 DNA is TGTGCCAGCAGCCGATCTAGCGGCTTACCCTACAATGAGCAGTTCTTC. Its protein is CASSRSSGLPYNEQFF.

This chain uses TRBV27 with TRBJ1-2; no definite D call. Germline CDR1 is MNHEY and CDR2 is SMNVEV (reference sequence). The CDR3 length is 12 residues. The V end was cut by 6 bases, the J end by 6 bases, with 11 bases between. DNA of the CDR3: TGTGCCAGCAGCCCAGACCGGGATGGCTACACCTTC. Encoded protein: CASSPDRDGYTF.

CDR3 residues: CASSPAEFSYGYTF. CDR3 DNA sequence: TGTGCCAGCAGTCCCGCTGAGTTTAGCTATGGCTACACCTTC. The rearrangement joins TRBV6-6 to TRBJ1-2; D remains ambiguous. From germline, CDR1 is MNHNY and CDR2 SVGAGI (reference sequence). There are 14 residues in the CDR3. Deletions cut 5 bases from V and 4 bases from J, with 14 bases between.

V is TRBV6-5 and J is TRBJ1-2; a weak D match, TRBD1 (5 bases). The CDR3 is made up of 14 amino acids. Germline lookup yields CDR1 MNHEY and CDR2 SVGAGI. V lost 6 bases and J lost 3, with 14 bases in between. CDR3 sequence reads: CASRPGGYHYGYTF. The DNA of the CDR3 is TGTGCCAGCAGACCGGGGGGATATCACTATGGCTACACCTTC.

On this clone: Distinct nucleotide sequences in the sample also encode this CDR3. V and J are TRBV5-1 and TRBJ2-3; unclear D gene. Germline V gives CDR1 SGHRS, CDR2 YFSETQ. V was pared by 0 bases and J by 1 base, with 3 bases between. The CDR3 covers 13 residues. The CDR3 DNA is TGCGCCAGCAGCTTGGCGGGCACAGATACGCAGTATTTT. It codes for CASSLAGTDTQYF.

The chain combines TRBV5-5 with TRBJ2-1, with 12 bases fitting TRBD1. Germline values: CDR1 SGHKS, CDR2 YYEKEE (reference sequence). The CDR3 has 16 amino acids. V trimming: 3 bases; J trimming: 6 bases; junction bases outside the gene matches: 7. The CDR3 nucleotides read TGTGCCAGCAGCTCATACCGGGACAGGGGGCTCAATGAGCAGTTCTTC. Translating it yields CASSSYRDRGLNEQFF.

This chain links TRBV20-1 with TRBJ2-3; D unresolved. Trimming took 5 bases from V and 2 from J, leaving 5 bases between them. Germline assignment: CDR1 DFQATT and CDR2 SNEGSKA (reference sequence). CDR3 size: 11 residues. The CDR3 nucleotides read TGCAGTGCTCCCGTCACAGATACGCAGTATTTT. This gives the protein CSAPVTDTQYF.

The gene calls are TRBV11-2 and TRBJ1-1, with D unclear. There are 13 residues in the CDR3. Trimming stripped 3 bases from V and 7 bases from J, with 12 bases between. The germline V gene encodes CDR1 SGHAT and CDR2 FQNNGV. CDR3 DNA sequence: TGTGCCAGCAGCTTTGAATTCGCGGATGAAGCTTTCTTT. Amino acid sequence: CASSFEFADEAFF.

The rearrangement joins TRBV18 to TRBJ1-5; 9 bases fit TRBD1. Germline CDR1 reads KGHSH; CDR2 reads LQKENI. Unmatched junction bases numbered 6, after V lost 3 bases and J lost 6 bases. CDR3 length: 15 residues. The CDR3 protein is CASSPRQGDGQPQHF. The CDR3 DNA sequence: TGTGCCAGCTCACCCCGACAGGGGGATGGTCAGCCCCAGCATTTT.

V gene TRBV6-5 combines with J gene TRBJ1-1; no definite D call. CDR3 size: 14 residues. Germline V gives CDR1 MNHEY, CDR2 SVGAGI. Trimming took 2 bases from V and 3 from J, leaving 10 bases between them. The CDR3 bases are TGTGCCAGCAGTTACGAACCAGTTTACACTGAAGCTTTCTTT. Its protein product is CASSYEPVYTEAFF.

The chain has TRBV5-4 and TRBJ2-2, with D maybe TRBD1 (6 bases). Trimming cost V 7 bases and J 6 bases, with 13 bases left between them. Per germline, CDR1 SGHNT and CDR2 YYREEE (reference sequence). There are 13 residues in the CDR3. CDR3 residues: CASVTQGSGELFF. CDR3 coding DNA: TGTGCCAGCGTAACCCAGGGGTCCGGGGAGCTGTTTTTT. The full variable domain, in which reference TRBV5-4 and TRBJ2-2 provide the parts outside the CDR3, is ETGVTQSPTHLIKTRGQQVTLRCSSQSGHNTVSWYQQALGQGPQFIFQYYREEENGRGNFPPRFSGLQFPNYSSELNVNALELDDSALYLCASVTQGSGELFFGEGSRLTVL.

This rearrangement joins TRBV6-1 to TRBJ1-4; maybe TRBD1 (5 bases). This CDR3 comprises 15 residues. Germline V gives CDR1 MNHNS, CDR2 SASEGT. Trimming took 3 bases from V and 0 from J, leaving 8 bases between them. In DNA form, the CDR3 reads TGTGCCAGCAGTGACCTGACAGCAACTAATGAAAAACTGTTTTTT. Protein sequence: CASSDLTATNEKLFF.

The CDR3 region is CASSLQGGFSYNSPLHF. The CDR3 DNA sequence: TGCGCCAGCAGCTTACAGGGTGGTTTTTCCTATAATTCACCCCTCCACTTT. V is TRBV5-1 and J is TRBJ1-6; D might be TRBD1 (6 bases). The CDR3 loop spans 17 amino acids. CDR1 is SGHRS and CDR2 is YFSETQ in the germline V gene. V was trimmed by 2 bases and J by 1 base, leaving 13 bases between them.

The chain couples TRBV19 to TRBJ1-6, with 7 positions matching TRBD1. This CDR3 is 15 amino acids long. CDR1 and CDR2 from the germline V gene are LNHDA and SQIVND (reference sequence). With 7 bases clipped from V and 7 bases from J, the junction kept 10 bases outside the gene matches. DNA for the CDR3: TGTGCCAGTAACGACAGGGTAGAGGTGAATTCACCCCTCCACTTT. Translation: CASNDRVEVNSPLHF.

The chain links TRBV6-5 to TRBJ1-3, with D tentatively TRBD1 (6 bases). V gave up 2 bases and J gave up 4 bases, with 15 bases separating them. Looked up from germline, CDR1 is MNHEY and CDR2 is SVGAGI. The CDR3 has 16 amino acids. CDR3 region: CASSYDGRGYGNTIYF. In DNA, the CDR3 is TGTGCCAGCAGTTACGACGGCAGGGGATACGGAAACACCATATATTTT.

The CDR3 DNA is TGTGCCAGCACGATGGGGGGTAACTATGGCTACACCTTC. As protein: CASTMGGNYGYTF. The rearrangement joins TRBV12-3 or TRBV12-4 to TRBJ1-2; maybe TRBD1 (5 bases). Trimming stripped 7 bases from V and 1 base from J, with 10 bases between. This CDR3 region has 13 residues.

J is TRBJ1-6 and V is TRBV5-1; D uncertain. Trimming left V 1 base short and J 5 bases short, with 10 bases between. Germline V CDR1 and CDR2: SGHRS, YFSETQ. The CDR3 has 15 amino acids. The CDR3 protein is CASSLRGYDNSPLHF. Written as DNA, the CDR3 is TGCGCCAGCAGCTTGAGAGGGTACGATAATTCACCCCTCCACTTT.

J is TRBJ1-1 and V is TRBV24-1; no clear D gene. The CDR3 spans 12 residues. V gave up 5 bases and J gave up 8 bases, with 11 bases separating them. CDR1 KGHDR and CDR2 SFDVKD come from the germline V gene. CDR3 coding DNA: TGTGCCACCAGTGCCGACGGGAGAGAAGCTTTCTTT. Encoded protein: CATSADGREAFF.

The V gene is TRBV9, the J gene TRBJ1-1; unclear D gene. This CDR3 has 13 residues. CDR1 is SGDLS, CDR2 YYNGEE, per germline. V dropped 0 bases and J dropped 6 bases, with 9 bases sitting between them. The CDR3 region has the DNA TGTGCCAGCAGCGTAGAGTCAGGCTCTGAAGCTTTCTTT. Translating it yields CASSVESGSEAFF.

The chain employs TRBV10-2 and TRBJ2-3, with D tentatively TRBD2 (5 bases). V lost 8 bases to trimming and J lost 1 base, with 13 bases between them. This CDR3 has 14 residues. Germline values: CDR1 WSHSY, CDR2 SAAADI. Written as DNA, the CDR3 is TGCGCCAGCGGGCGTGAGGAGGGCACAGATACGCAGTATTTT. Protein: CASGREEGTDTQYF.